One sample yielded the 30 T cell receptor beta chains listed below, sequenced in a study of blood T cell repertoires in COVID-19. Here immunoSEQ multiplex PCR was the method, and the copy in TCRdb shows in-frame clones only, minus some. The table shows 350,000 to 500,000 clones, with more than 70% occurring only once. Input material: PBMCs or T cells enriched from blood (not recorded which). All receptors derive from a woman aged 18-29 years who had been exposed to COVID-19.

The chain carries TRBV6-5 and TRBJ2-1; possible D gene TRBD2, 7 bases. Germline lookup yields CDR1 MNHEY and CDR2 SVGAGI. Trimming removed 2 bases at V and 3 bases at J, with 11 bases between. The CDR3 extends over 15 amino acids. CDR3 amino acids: CASSYRRGGYNEQFF. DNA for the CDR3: TGTGCCAGCAGTTACCGGAGGGGGGGCTACAATGAGCAGTTCTTC.

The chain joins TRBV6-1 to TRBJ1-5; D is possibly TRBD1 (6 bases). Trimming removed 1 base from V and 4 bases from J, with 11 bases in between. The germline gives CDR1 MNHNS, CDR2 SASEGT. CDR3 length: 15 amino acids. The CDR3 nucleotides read TGTGCCAGCAGTGAAGTAGGGGGTATGAATCAGCCCCAGCATTTT. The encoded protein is CASSEVGGMNQPQHF.

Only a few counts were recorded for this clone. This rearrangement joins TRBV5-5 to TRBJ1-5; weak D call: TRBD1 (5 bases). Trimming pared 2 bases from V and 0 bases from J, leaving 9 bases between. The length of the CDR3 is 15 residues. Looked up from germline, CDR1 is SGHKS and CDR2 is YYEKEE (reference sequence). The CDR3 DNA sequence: TGTGCCAGCAGCTTAACGGACATTAGCAATCAGCCCCAGCATTTT. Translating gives CASSLTDISNQPQHF.

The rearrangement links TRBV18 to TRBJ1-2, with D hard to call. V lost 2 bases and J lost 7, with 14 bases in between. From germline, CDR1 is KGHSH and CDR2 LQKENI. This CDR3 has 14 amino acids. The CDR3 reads CASSPAGLESGYTF. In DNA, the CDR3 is TGTGCCAGCTCACCAGCGGGGTTGGAATCTGGCTACACCTTC.

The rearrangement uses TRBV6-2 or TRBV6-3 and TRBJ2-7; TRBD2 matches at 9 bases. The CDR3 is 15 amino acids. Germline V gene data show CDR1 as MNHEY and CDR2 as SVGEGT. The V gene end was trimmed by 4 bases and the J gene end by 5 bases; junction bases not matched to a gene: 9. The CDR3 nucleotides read TGTGCCAGCAGTTCCACCGGGACTAGCTTTGACGAGCAGTACTTC. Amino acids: CASSSTGTSFDEQYF.

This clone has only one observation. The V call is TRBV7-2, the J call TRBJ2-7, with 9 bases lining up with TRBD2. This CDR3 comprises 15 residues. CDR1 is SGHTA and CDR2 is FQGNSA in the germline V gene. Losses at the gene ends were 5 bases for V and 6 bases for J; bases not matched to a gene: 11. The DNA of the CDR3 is TGTGCCAGCAGCCCCCAACCGGGACTAGCTTTCGAGCAGTACTTC. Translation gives CASSPQPGLAFEQYF. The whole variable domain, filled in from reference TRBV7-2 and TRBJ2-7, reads GAGVSQSPSNKVTEKGKDVELRCDPISGHTALYWYRQSLGQGLEFLIYFQGNSAPDKSGLPSDRFSAERTGGSVSTLTIQRTQQEDSAVYLCASSPQPGLAFEQYFGPGTRLTVT.

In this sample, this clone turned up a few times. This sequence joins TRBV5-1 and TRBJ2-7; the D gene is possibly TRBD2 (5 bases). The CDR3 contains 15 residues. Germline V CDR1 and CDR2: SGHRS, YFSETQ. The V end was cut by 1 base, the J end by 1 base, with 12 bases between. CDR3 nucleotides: TGCGCCAGCAGCTTGTATGGGGAGACATCCTACGAGCAGTACTTC. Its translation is CASSLYGETSYEQYF.

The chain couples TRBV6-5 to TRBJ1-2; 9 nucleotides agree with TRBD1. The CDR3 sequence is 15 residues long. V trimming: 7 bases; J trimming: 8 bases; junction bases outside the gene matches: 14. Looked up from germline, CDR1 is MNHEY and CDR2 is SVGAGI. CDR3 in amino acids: CASTYTGGGPYGYTF. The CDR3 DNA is TGTGCCAGCACCTACACAGGGGGCGGCCCTTACGGCTACACCTTC.

The CDR3 reads CASSLLGTGSSGELFF. CDR3 nucleotide sequence: TGTGCCAGCAGCTTACTCGGGACAGGGTCGTCCGGGGAGCTGTTTTTT. The chain recombines TRBV13 with TRBJ2-2; 9 bases map to TRBD1. The CDR3 contains 16 residues. Germline-derived CDR1 and CDR2 are PRHDT and FYEKMQ (reference sequence). Germline trimming cut 2 bases from V and 6 bases from J; bases unmatched to any gene: 7.

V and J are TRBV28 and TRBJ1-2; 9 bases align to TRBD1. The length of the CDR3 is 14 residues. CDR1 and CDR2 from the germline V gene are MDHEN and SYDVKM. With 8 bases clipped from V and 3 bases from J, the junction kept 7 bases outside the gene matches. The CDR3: CASRGQGPYYGYTF. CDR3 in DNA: TGTGCCAGCCGGGGACAGGGACCGTACTATGGCTACACCTTC.

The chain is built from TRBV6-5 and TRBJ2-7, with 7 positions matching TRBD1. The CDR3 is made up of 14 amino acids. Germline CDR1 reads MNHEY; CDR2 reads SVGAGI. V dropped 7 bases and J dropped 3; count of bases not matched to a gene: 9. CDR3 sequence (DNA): TGTGCCAGCACCCAAGCAGGGGGTGGCTACGAGCAGTACTTC. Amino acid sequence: CASTQAGGGYEQYF.

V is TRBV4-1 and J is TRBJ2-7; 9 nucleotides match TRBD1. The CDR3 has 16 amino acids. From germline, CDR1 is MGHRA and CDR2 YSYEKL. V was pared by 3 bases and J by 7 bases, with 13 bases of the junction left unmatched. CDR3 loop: CASSQLGTGRGLEQYF. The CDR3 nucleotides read TGCGCCAGCAGCCAGTTAGGGACAGGGAGGGGCCTGGAGCAGTACTTC.

The CDR3 nucleotides are TGTGCCAGCAGCTTAGACCCGGGACAGGGATACAATGAGCAGTTCTTC. This gives the protein CASSLDPGQGYNEQFF. The genes are TRBV7-9 and TRBJ2-1, with TRBD1 identical over 9 bases. Germline V gene sequence: CDR1 SEHNR, CDR2 FQNEAQ (reference sequence). CDR3 size: 16 residues. V lost 1 base, J lost 4 bases, and 5 bases stayed unmatched.

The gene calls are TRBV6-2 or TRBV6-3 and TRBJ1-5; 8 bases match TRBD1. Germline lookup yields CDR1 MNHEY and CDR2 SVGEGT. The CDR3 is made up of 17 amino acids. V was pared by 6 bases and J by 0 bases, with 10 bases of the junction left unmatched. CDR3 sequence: CASSRTGIPYSNQPQHF. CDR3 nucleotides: TGTGCCAGCAGCAGGACAGGGATTCCTTATAGCAATCAGCCCCAGCATTTT.

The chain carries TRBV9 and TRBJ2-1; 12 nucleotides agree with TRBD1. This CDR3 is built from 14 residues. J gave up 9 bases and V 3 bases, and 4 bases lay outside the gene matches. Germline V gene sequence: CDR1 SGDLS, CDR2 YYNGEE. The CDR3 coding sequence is TGTGCCAGCAGCGCAGGGACAGGGGGCAGTGAGCAGTTCTTC. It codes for CASSAGTGGSEQFF.

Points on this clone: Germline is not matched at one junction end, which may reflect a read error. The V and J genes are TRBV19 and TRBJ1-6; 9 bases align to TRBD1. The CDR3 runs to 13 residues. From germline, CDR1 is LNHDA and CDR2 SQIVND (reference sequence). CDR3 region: CASRRTGGSLLDF. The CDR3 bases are TGTGCCAGTAGACGAACAGGGGGCTCTCTCCTCGACTTT.

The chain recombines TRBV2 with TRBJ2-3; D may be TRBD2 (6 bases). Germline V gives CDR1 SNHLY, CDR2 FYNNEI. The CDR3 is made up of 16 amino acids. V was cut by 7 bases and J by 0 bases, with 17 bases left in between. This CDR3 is CASMAGLLASTDTQYF. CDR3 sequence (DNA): TGTGCCAGCATGGCGGGACTGCTAGCTAGCACAGATACGCAGTATTTT.

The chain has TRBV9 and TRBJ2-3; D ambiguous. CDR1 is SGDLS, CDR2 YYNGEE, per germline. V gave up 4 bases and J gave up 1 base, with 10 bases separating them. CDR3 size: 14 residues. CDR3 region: CASSITPGTDTQYF. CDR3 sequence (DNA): TGTGCCAGCAGCATTACTCCTGGCACAGATACGCAGTATTTT.

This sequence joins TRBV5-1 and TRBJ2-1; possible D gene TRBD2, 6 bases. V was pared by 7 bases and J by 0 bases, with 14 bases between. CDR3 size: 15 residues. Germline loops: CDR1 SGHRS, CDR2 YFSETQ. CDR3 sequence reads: CASRFSGSSYNEQFF. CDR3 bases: TGCGCCAGCCGGTTTAGCGGAAGCTCCTACAATGAGCAGTTCTTC.

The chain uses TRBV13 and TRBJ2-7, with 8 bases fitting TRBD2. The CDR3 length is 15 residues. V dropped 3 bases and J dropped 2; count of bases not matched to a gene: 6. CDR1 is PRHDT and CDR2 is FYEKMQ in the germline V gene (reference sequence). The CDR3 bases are TGTGCCAGCAGCTTCCTTAGCGGGGTTCCCTACGAGCAGTACTTC. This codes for CASSFLSGVPYEQYF.

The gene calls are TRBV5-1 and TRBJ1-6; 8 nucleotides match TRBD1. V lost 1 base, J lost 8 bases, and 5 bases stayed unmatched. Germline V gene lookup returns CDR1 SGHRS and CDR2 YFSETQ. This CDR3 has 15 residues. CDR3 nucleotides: TGCGCCAGCAGCTTGACACAGGGGGACTATTCACCCCTCCACTTT. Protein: CASSLTQGDYSPLHF.

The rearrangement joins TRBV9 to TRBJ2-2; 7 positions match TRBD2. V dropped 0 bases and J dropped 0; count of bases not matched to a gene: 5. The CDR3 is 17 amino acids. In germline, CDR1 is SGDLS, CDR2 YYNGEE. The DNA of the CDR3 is TGTGCCAGCAGCGTAGGTGCGGGGGTCGCGAACACCGGGGAGCTGTTTTTT. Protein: CASSVGAGVANTGELFF.

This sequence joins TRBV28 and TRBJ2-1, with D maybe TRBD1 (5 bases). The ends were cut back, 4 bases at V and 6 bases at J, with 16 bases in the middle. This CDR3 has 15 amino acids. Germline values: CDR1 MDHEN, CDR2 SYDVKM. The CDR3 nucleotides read TGTGCCAGCAGTTCCTTAGGGGTTGGTGCCAATGAGCAGTTCTTC. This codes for CASSSLGVGANEQFF.

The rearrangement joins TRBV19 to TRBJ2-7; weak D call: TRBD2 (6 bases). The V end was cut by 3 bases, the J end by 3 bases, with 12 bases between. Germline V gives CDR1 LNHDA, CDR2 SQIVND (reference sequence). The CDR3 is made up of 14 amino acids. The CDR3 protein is CASSMGGQLYEQYF. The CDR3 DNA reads TGTGCCAGTAGTATGGGGGGTCAGCTCTACGAGCAGTACTTC.

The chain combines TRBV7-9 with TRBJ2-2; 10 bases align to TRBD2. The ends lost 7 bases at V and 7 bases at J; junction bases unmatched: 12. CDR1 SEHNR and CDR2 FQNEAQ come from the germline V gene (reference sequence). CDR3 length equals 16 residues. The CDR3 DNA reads TGTGCCAGCAAAAAGGGACTAGCGCCAGAGGGCGGGGAGCTGTTTTTT. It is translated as CASKKGLAPEGGELFF.

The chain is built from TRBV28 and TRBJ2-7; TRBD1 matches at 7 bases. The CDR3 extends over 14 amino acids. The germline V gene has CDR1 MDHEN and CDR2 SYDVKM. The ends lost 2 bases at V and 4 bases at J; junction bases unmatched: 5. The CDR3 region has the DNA TGTGCCAGCAGTTTAGCAATACAGGGGTACGAGCAGTACTTC. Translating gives CASSLAIQGYEQYF.

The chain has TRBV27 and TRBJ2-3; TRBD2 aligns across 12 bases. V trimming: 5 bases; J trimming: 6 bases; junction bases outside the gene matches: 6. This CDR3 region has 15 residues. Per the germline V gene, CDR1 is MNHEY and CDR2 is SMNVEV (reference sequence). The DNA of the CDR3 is TGTGCCAGCAGTGCCGGGACTAGCGGGTTGGATACGCAGTATTTT. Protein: CASSAGTSGLDTQYF.

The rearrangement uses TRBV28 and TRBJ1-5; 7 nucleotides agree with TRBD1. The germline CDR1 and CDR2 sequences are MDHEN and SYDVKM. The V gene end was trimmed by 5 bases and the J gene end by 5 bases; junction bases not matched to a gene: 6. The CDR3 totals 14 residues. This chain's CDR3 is CASSTTGWYQPQHF. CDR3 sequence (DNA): TGTGCCAGCAGTACGACAGGGTGGTATCAGCCCCAGCATTTT.

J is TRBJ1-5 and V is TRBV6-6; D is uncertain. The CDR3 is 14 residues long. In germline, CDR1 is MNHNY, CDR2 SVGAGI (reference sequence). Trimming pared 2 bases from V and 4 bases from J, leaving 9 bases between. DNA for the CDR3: TGTGCCAGCAGTTACGCAACTTCGAATCAGCCCCAGCATTTT. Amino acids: CASSYATSNQPQHF.

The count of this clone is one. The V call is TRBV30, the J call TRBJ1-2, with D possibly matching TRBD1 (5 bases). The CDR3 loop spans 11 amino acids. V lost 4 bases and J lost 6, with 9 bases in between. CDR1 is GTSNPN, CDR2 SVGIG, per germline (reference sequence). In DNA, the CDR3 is TGTGCCTGGACAGGGCTGAATGGCTACACCTTC. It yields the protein CAWTGLNGYTF.